These T cell receptor beta chains were read from a single sample in a study of blood T cell repertoires in COVID-19. Clones were sequenced by immunoSEQ multiplex PCR, and TCRdb holds only the in-frame ones, with some missing. This sample has 32,000 or so clones, with more than 85% found just once. Sequencing was performed on peripheral blood. Receptors were obtained from a man between 65 and 79 years old with acute or convalescent COVID-19. Both conserved end residues are part of each CDR3. The D gene is left open where the match is weak. Clone size is not always given. Where it is, it says once, few, many or a class for expanded clones.

>TRBJ1-1|.|.|TRBV19
TGTGCCAGTATACGAGGTATGAACACTGAAGCTTTCTTT
CASIRGMNTEAFF
>TRBJ2-3|.|.|TRBV30
TGTGCCTGGAGTGTACTAGATGGTACGCAGTATTTT
CAWSVLDGTQYF
>TRBJ1-2|.|TRBD1|TRBV7-3
TGTGCCAGCAGCCCGGGACAGGGCCTTGGCTATGGCTACACCTTC
CASSPGQGLGYGYTF
>TRBJ2-6|.|.|TRBV5-1
TGCGCCAGCAGCTTGGACTTTGGGGCCAACGTCCTGACTTTC
CASSLDFGANVLTF
>TRBJ2-7|.|.|TRBV7-9
TGTGCCAGCAGCTTAACTTGGGACTTGCCTTACGAGCAGTACTTC
CASSLTWDLPYEQYF
>TRBJ2-5|.|TRBD1|TRBV29-1
TGCAGCGTCCTTGGGGGACAGCGCTATTTAGAGACCCAGTACTTC
CSVLGGQRYLETQYF
>TRBJ1-3|.|.|TRBV7-2
TGTGCCAGCAGCTTAGGTCCGTCCGGAAACACCATATATTTT
CASSLGPSGNTIYF
>TRBJ1-1|.|.|TRBV28
TGTGCCAGCAGTCCCCCGGAGGGGTCTAAGGGGACTGAAGCTTTCTTT
CASSPPEGSKGTEAFF
>TRBJ1-3|.|TRBD1|TRBV27
TGTGCCAGCAGTTTATTAGGACAGGGAGCTGGAAACACCATATATTTT
CASSLLGQGAGNTIYF
>TRBJ1-5|.|.|TRBV2
TGTGCCAGGGGAGTTCGCAATCAGCCCCAGCATTTT
CARGVRNQPQHF
>TRBJ2-5|.|.|TRBV7-2
TGTGCCAGCAGCTTCCAGGGATGGGAGACCCAGTACTTC
CASSFQGWETQYF
>TRBJ1-3|.|TRBD1|TRBV6-5
TGTGCCAGCAGCTCGGACAGGGCGGCTGGAAACACCATATATTTT
CASSSDRAAGNTIYF
>TRBJ1-1|.|.|TRBV6-2/TRBV6-3
TGTGCCAGCAGTTACTCGCAGGGGACGGAAGCTTTCTTT
CASSYSQGTEAFF
>TRBJ1-2|.|.|TRBV5-1
TGCGCCAGCAGTCAGTCCGGGGAGGGCTACACCTTC
CASSQSGEGYTF
>TRBJ1-1|.|.|TRBV10-1
TGCGCCAGCAGCTATGGGAGAGACACTGAAGCTTTCTTT
CASSYGRDTEAFF
>TRBJ2-5|.|.|TRBV29-1
TGCAGCGTTGAAGCGGTCGCGAAAGAGACCCAGTACTTC
CSVEAVAKETQYF
>TRBJ2-1|.|.|TRBV6-4
TGTGCCAGCAGTGACTCCTTTAATCATGAGCAGTTCTTC
CASSDSFNHEQFF
>TRBJ1-5|.|.|TRBV3-1/TRBV3-2
TGTGCCAGCAGCCAGGCGGGGGCCAGCAATCAGCCCCAGCATTTT
CASSQAGASNQPQHF
>TRBJ1-1|.|.|TRBV30
TGTGCCTGGAGTGTAGACAGCGTGATGAACACTGAAGCTTTCTTT
CAWSVDSVMNTEAFF
>TRBJ2-7|.|TRBD2|TRBV6-6
TGTGCCAGCAGGGTAGCGGGGGACTACGAGCAGTACTTC
CASRVAGDYEQYF
>TRBJ2-1|.|TRBD2|TRBV7-9
TGTGCCAGCAGCTTAGGGACTAGCGGGAGGGCCTGGAATGAGCAGTTCTTC
CASSLGTSGRAWNEQFF
>TRBJ1-4|.|.|TRBV7-2
TGTGCCAGCAGCTTAGACAGGGTGGCTAATGAAAAACTGTTTTTT
CASSLDRVANEKLFF
>TRBJ1-1|.|TRBD1|TRBV29-1
TGCAGCGGGGGACAGGGCGTGACTGAAGCTTTCTTT
CSGGQGVTEAFF
>TRBJ1-6|.|TRBD1|TRBV27
TGTGCCAGCAGTGCCGGGACAGGGAATGCCTATAATTCACCCCTCCACTTT
CASSAGTGNAYNSPLHF
>TRBJ2-7|.|TRBD1|TRBV5-1
TGCGCCAGCAGCTTGGGACAGGGGGAATGGAACGAGCAGTACTTC
CASSLGQGEWNEQYF
>TRBJ1-1|.|TRBD1|TRBV7-2
TGTGCCAGCAGCCCCGGACAGGCAAACACTGAAGCTTTCTTT
CASSPGQANTEAFF
>TRBJ1-1|.|.|TRBV9
TGTGCCAGCAGCGTTCGGAGAAACACTGAAGCTTTCTTT
CASSVRRNTEAFF
>TRBJ2-3|few|TRBD2|TRBV6-6
TGTGCCAGCGGACTAGCAGGTGATACGCAGTATTTT
CASGLAGDTQYF
>TRBJ1-5|.|TRBD1|TRBV2
TGTGCCAGCAGGCAAGAGGGGGCCCAGCGCAATCAGCCCCAGCATTTT
CASRQEGAQRNQPQHF